One T cell receptor beta chain is described in this entry. What it recognizes is unknown. The sample is drawn from a study of somatic mutations in cytotoxic T cells in rheumatoid arthritis. Study-level background: Blood samples of around 30 ml were drawn from patients (in EDTA) right after diagnosis and before any treatment. Overall study findings and caveats: About an eighth of the roughly 65 patients had a largest CD8+ clone above 20% of CD8+ cells. With age, CD8+ clonality increased in rheumatoid arthritis patients, whereas no such increase appeared in healthy controls.

CDR3 size: 14 residues. V shed 10 bases and J 0 bases; nucleotides not matched to a gene: 5. The V gene's germline CDR1 is LNHDA and CDR2 SQIVND (reference sequence). Profiling relied on immunoSEQ multiplex PCR, and the TCRdb table lists in-frame clones only, not all of them. This table holds 9,000 to 13,000 clones, approximately 71% found once. The TCR originated in an adult with rheumatoid arthritis. V is TRBV19 and J is TRBJ2-1; the match to TRBD1 covers 8 bases. Specimen: CD8+ T cells sorted from blood. The CDR3 sequence: CATITGGSYNEQFF. The CDR3 nucleotides read TGTGCCACAATAACAGGGGGCTCCTACAATGAGCAGTTCTTC.